Shown below are 18 T cell receptor beta chains from a single sample sequenced in a study of beta chain features in type 1 diabetes. The isolated RNA, all of it, was reverse transcribed, so expressed TCRB transcripts were what got sequenced. TCRdb's copy holds only in-frame clones and misses some; the assay was immunoSEQ multiplex PCR. The table records under 500,000 clones, approximately 31% of them present only once. Material: naive CD4+ T cells from blood. These receptors were collected from a man aged 18 to 29 in good health.

This clone was detected a few times. V is TRBV9 and J is TRBJ1-1; D is uncertain. CDR3 length equals 13 residues. Trimming pared 3 bases from V and 1 base from J, leaving 7 bases between. Germline loops: CDR1 SGDLS, CDR2 YYNGEE. The CDR3 region has the DNA TGTGCCAGCAGCGCGGACGGGAACACTGAAGCTTTCTTT. Its translation is CASSADGNTEAFF.

This clone has only a few counts. The chain links TRBV7-9 to TRBJ2-1; 9 bases map to TRBD1. The CDR3 consists of 14 residues. The J segment lost 8 bases and the V segment lost 5 bases, leaving 7 bases of the junction unmatched. Looked up from germline, CDR1 is SEHNR and CDR2 is FQNEAQ (reference sequence). CDR3 sequence reads: CASSIGQGWDEQFF. In DNA form, the CDR3 reads TGTGCCAGCAGCATCGGACAGGGGTGGGATGAGCAGTTCTTC.

The chain recombines TRBV29-1 with TRBJ2-7, with 9 nucleotides matching TRBD1. The V gene end was trimmed by 7 bases and the J gene end by 4 bases; junction bases not matched to a gene: 5. The length of the CDR3 is 12 residues. In germline, CDR1 is SQVTM, CDR2 ANQGSEA. CDR3 amino acids: CSAWDREYEQYF. The CDR3, as DNA: TGCAGCGCCTGGGACAGGGAATACGAGCAGTACTTC.

The chain is built from TRBV9 and TRBJ2-1; 10 nucleotides agree with TRBD2. From germline, CDR1 is SGDLS and CDR2 YYNGEE. The V gene end was trimmed by 1 base and the J gene end by 8 bases; junction bases not matched to a gene: 3. This CDR3 contains 14 residues. The CDR3 coding sequence is TGTGCCAGCAGCGTAACTAGCGGGAAAGATGAGCAGTTCTTC. Translated: CASSVTSGKDEQFF.

V usage is TRBV15 and J usage is TRBJ2-1; D remains unclear. Trimming took 0 bases from V and 0 from J, leaving 6 bases between them. The CDR3 is made up of 15 amino acids. The germline CDR1 and CDR2 sequences are LNHNV and YYDKDF (reference sequence). The CDR3: CATSRDPNSYNEQFF. The CDR3 DNA reads TGTGCCACCAGCAGAGACCCGAACTCCTACAATGAGCAGTTCTTC.

The gene calls are TRBV30 and TRBJ2-7; possibly TRBD2 for D (6 bases). The CDR3 consists of 13 residues. CDR1 and CDR2 from the germline V gene are GTSNPN and SVGIG (reference sequence). Between the trimmed V and J ends, which lost 4 bases and 1 base, there was a span of 11 bases. Here the CDR3 DNA reads TGTGCCTGGATGCCGACTAGTTCCTACGAGCAGTACTTC. Protein product: CAWMPTSSYEQYF.

V is TRBV18 and J is TRBJ2-5, with 10 positions matching TRBD2. The V and J ends lost 3 bases and 5 bases, in that order; junction bases with no gene match: 6. Germline CDR1 reads KGHSH; CDR2 reads LQKENI. The CDR3 length is 15 residues. The CDR3, as DNA: TGTGCCAGCTCACCTGGGACTAGCGCAGAGGAGACCCAGTACTTC. Its protein product is CASSPGTSAEETQYF.

Only a few counts were recorded for this clone. CDR3 nucleotides: TGTGCCATCAGGCGGGAAAGGAAAGAGACCCAGTACTTC. Residues: CAIRRERKETQYF. The chain uses TRBV10-3 and TRBJ2-5; a possible D gene is TRBD2 (6 bases). CDR1 is ENHRY, CDR2 SYGVKD, per germline. This CDR3 region has 13 residues. Trimming left V 6 bases short and J 3 bases short, with 11 bases between.

J is TRBJ2-1 and V is TRBV11-2, with a possible D match to TRBD2 (6 bases). In germline, CDR1 is SGHAT, CDR2 FQNNGV. The CDR3 length is 15 residues. The ends were cut back, 0 bases at V and 12 bases at J, with 18 bases in the middle. As DNA, the CDR3 is TGTGCCAGCAGCTTAGAAGGGAACTCGGGAGTAAGGCAGTTCTTC. Translation gives CASSLEGNSGVRQFF.

The V call is TRBV2, the J call TRBJ2-1, with 10 positions matching TRBD2. Germline V CDR1 and CDR2: SNHLY, FYNNEI. The CDR3 consists of 15 residues. The V gene end was trimmed by 2 bases and the J gene end by 6 bases; junction bases not matched to a gene: 4. In DNA form, the CDR3 reads TGTGCCAGCAGTGAACTACTAGCGGGACCCAATGAGCAGTTCTTC. It yields the protein CASSELLAGPNEQFF.

The table lists this clone with a few counts. The V gene is TRBV6-5, the J gene TRBJ2-3; TRBD1 matches at 9 bases. The CDR3 contains 14 residues. Germline CDR1 reads MNHEY; CDR2 reads SVGAGI. Trimming took 5 bases from V and 2 from J; bases not matched to a gene: 2. The CDR3 loop is CASSRQGVTDTQYF. The CDR3 DNA follows: TGTGCCAGCAGTCGACAGGGGGTCACAGATACGCAGTATTTT.

In this sample, this clone turned up a few times. V and J are TRBV9 and TRBJ2-7, with 7 bases aligning to TRBD1. Germline lookup yields CDR1 SGDLS and CDR2 YYNGEE. J was trimmed by 4 bases and V by 0 bases; bases with no gene match: 4. The CDR3 contains 14 residues. The CDR3 coding sequence is TGTGCCAGCAGCGTAGAGGGGGCTGGTTACGAGCAGTACTTC. This sequence encodes CASSVEGAGYEQYF.

On this clone itself: The sample holds other DNA sequences that translate to the same CDR3. The chain links TRBV19 to TRBJ2-7; 11 nucleotides align to TRBD2. In germline, CDR1 is LNHDA, CDR2 SQIVND (reference sequence). V lost 5 bases, J lost 2 bases, and 2 bases stayed unmatched. The CDR3 covers 14 residues. The CDR3 reads CASSLLAGAYEQYF. CDR3 sequence (DNA): TGTGCCAGTAGTCTACTAGCGGGGGCCTACGAGCAGTACTTC. Full variable domain (rest looked up from reference TRBV19 and TRBJ2-7): DGGITQSPKYLFRKEGQNVTLSCEQNLNHDAMYWYRQDPGQGLRLIYYSQIVNDFQKGDIAEGYSVSREKKESFPLTVTSAQKNPTAFYLCASSLLAGAYEQYFGPGTRLTVT.

This clone appeared a few times. The chain has TRBV28 and TRBJ2-1, with 8 positions matching TRBD2. The junction had 10 bases not matched to a gene; V was cut back by 4 bases and J by 8 bases. Germline CDR1 MDHEN, CDR2 SYDVKM. CDR3 length: 15 amino acids. DNA for the CDR3: TGTGCCAGCAGTTCCTCCGGGACTAGTATCGATGAGCAGTTCTTC. This codes for CASSSSGTSIDEQFF. The full variable domain, in which reference TRBV28 and TRBJ2-1 provide the parts outside the CDR3, is DVKVTQSSRYLVKRTGEKVFLECVQDMDHENMFWYRQDPGLGLRLIYFSYDVKMKEKGDIPEGYSVSREKKERFSLILESASTNQTSMYLCASSSSGTSIDEQFFGPGTRLTVL.

This clone was counted only a few times. CDR3 amino acids: CASSYGGSTDTQYF. As DNA, the CDR3 is TGTGCCAGCAGTTATGGCGGGAGCACAGATACGCAGTATTTT. V gene TRBV7-3 combines with J gene TRBJ2-3; a weak D match, TRBD2 (5 bases). Per germline, CDR1 SGHTA and CDR2 FQGTGA. Trimming removed 6 bases at V and 0 bases at J, with 10 bases between. CDR3 length equals 14 residues.

This clone was counted between two and nine times. The chain links TRBV29-1 to TRBJ2-3; 9 bases map to TRBD1. Germline V gives CDR1 SQVTM, CDR2 ANQGSEA. Trimming at V came to 3 bases and at J to 6 bases, leaving 7 bases not matched to a gene. The CDR3 totals 14 residues. CDR3 sequence reads: CSVDGDRESDTQYF. CDR3 nucleotides: TGCAGCGTTGACGGGGACAGGGAGTCTGATACGCAGTATTTT.

The chain employs TRBV27 and TRBJ2-3; TRBD2 might be the D (6 bases). The CDR3 extends over 14 amino acids. Trimming took 6 bases from V and 6 from J, leaving 16 bases between them. CDR1 and CDR2 (germline): MNHEY, SMNVEV (reference sequence). CDR3 loop: CASRKTTGGDTQYF. The CDR3 DNA follows: TGTGCCAGCAGGAAGACTACCGGGGGTGATACGCAGTATTTT.

This clone was observed a few times. This chain connects TRBV18 to TRBJ2-5, with 12 nucleotides matching TRBD2. Germline CDR1 reads KGHSH; CDR2 reads LQKENI. CDR3 size: 17 residues. V trimming: 1 base; J trimming: 5 bases; junction bases outside the gene matches: 8. The CDR3 loop is CASSPLSSGRAIETQYF. CDR3 in DNA: TGTGCCAGCTCACCACTATCTAGCGGGAGGGCCATCGAGACCCAGTACTTC.